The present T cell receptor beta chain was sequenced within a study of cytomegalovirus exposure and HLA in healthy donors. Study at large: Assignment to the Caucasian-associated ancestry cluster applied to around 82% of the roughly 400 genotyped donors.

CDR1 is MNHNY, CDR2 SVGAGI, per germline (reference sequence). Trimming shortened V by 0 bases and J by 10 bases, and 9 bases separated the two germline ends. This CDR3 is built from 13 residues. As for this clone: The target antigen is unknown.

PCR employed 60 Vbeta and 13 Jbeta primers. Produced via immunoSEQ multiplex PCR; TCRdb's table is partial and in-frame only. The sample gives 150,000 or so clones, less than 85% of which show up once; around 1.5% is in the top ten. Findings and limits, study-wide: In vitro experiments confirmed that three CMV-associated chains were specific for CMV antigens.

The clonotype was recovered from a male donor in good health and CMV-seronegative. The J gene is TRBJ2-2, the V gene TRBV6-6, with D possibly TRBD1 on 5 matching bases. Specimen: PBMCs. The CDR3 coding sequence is TGTGCCAGCAGTTACTCCCAGGGTGTGGAGCTGTTTTTT. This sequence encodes CASSYSQGVELFF.